This T cell receptor (beta chain) is drawn from a study of T cells after yellow fever vaccination. Study at large: Low-cell-number fractions were prepared with SMART-Seq v4 Ultra Low Input. Findings and limits, study-wide: Peaking on day 5 versus 15, the secondary response was faster but weaker. Researchers cautioned that FACS-sorted repertoires could harbor abundant clonotypes contaminating from the bulk population.

CDR3 size: 13 residues. V dropped 5 bases and J dropped 7; count of bases not matched to a gene: 5. CDR1 DFQATT and CDR2 SNEGSKA come from the germline V gene (reference sequence). Notes on this clonotype: Its antigen is as yet unknown.

TCRdb called the 5' RACE reads again in MiXCR, with one record for every CDR3 protein. The table shows about 220,000 distinct CDR3 sequences, with 3.2% occurring only once. The sequencing used CD4+ T cells sorted from PBMCs, collected 10 days after the yellow fever booster vaccination. The source of this sequence is a man between 18 and 35 years old who received the YFV17D yellow fever vaccine. The chain carries TRBV20-1 and TRBJ1-6, with 7 positions matching TRBD1. The CDR3 here is CSASTGLNSPLHF. CDR3 bases: TGCAGTGCTTCGACAGGGTTGAATTCACCCCTCCACTTT.